A single TCR beta chain is shown here with its context. The CDR3 extends over 14 amino acids. Germline V CDR1 and CDR2: MNHEY, SMNVEV (reference sequence). The V end lost 5 bases, the J end lost 5 bases, and 15 bases lay between the germline ends. In the source study's methods: Reference gene primer amplification gave estimated nucleated cell counts. Assay: immunoSEQ multiplex PCR; the TCRdb copy retains only in-frame clones and omits some. From that table come the V and J calls and clone size; the DNA was used to work out D and trimming. The data show roughly 68,000 clones, roughly 80% seen once. The entry originates in a study of blood T cell repertoires in COVID-19. Overall study context: Sample material is recorded as cDNA or gDNA derived from T cells, B-cell-depleted T cells, or PBMCs.

Source material: PBMCs or T cells enriched from blood (not recorded which). The rearrangement uses TRBV27 and TRBJ1-1; D may be TRBD1 (5 bases). This clonotype was sampled from a woman aged 35 to 49 with acute COVID-19. CDR3 amino acids: CASSLTLGGTEAFF. CDR3 nucleotide sequence: TGTGCCAGCAGTCTGACCCTCGGGGGTACTGAAGCTTTCTTT.